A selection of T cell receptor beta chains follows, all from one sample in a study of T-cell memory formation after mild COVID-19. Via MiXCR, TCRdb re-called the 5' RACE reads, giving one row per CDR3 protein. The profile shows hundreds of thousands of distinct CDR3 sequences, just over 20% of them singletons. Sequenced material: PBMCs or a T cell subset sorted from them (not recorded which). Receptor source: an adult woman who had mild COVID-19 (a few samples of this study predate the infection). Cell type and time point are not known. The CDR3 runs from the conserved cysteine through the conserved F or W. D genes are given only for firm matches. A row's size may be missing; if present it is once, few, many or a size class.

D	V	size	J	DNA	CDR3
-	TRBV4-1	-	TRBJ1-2	TGCGCCAGCAGCCAAGATGGGCAGGTCGGCTATGGCTACACCTTC	CASSQDGQVGYGYTF
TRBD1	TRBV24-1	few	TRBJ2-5	TGTGCCACCAGTGATTCCGGGACAGGGGGCAAAGAGACCCAGTACTTC	CATSDSGTGGKETQYF
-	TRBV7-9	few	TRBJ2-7	TGTGCCAGCAGCTACAGCTCCGAGTACGAGCAGTACTTC	CASSYSSEYEQYF
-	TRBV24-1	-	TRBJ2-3	TGTGCCACCAGTGACGGTACTACGCAGTATTTT	CATSDGTTQYF
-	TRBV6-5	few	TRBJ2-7	TGTGCCAGCAGTTCGTACAGGGGAGGCTCCTACGAGCAGTACTTC	CASSSYRGGSYEQYF
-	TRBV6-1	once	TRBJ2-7	TGTGCCAGCAGTGAAAGGGGGGTCTACGAGCAGTACTTC	CASSERGVYEQYF
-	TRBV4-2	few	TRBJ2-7	TGTGCCAGCAGCCAAGGGAATGGGGGACTCTACGAGCAGTACTTC	CASSQGNGGLYEQYF
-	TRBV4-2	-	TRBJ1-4	TGTGCCAGCAGCCAAGAGGCAGGTACTAATGAAAAACTGTTTTTT	CASSQEAGTNEKLFF
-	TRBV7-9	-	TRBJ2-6	TGTGCCAGCAGCCCCGAACCGGGCCTCGGGAAATCTGGGGCCAACGTCCTGACTTTC	CASSPEPGLGKSGANVLTF
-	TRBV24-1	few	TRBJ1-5	TGTGCCACCAGTGATTTCCCCGGACAAATCCAGCATTTT	CATSDFPGQIQHF
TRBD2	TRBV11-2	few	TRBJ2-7	TGTGCCAGCAGATATCAGCGGGGGGATGCGTACGAGCAGTACTTC	CASRYQRGDAYEQYF
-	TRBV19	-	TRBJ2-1	TGTGCCAGTAGTATTGAAGGCCTGGCGGAGAACCCCTACAATGAGCAGTTCTTC	CASSIEGLAENPYNEQFF
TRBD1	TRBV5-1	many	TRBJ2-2	TGCGCCAGCAGACCCCGACAGGGGGCCGACACCGGGGAGCTGTTTTTT	CASRPRQGADTGELFF
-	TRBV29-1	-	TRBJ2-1	TGCAGCGTTATTGTTCGAAGCTCCTACAATGAGCAGTTCTTC	CSVIVRSSYNEQFF
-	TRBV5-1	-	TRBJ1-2	TGCGCCAGCAGCTTGGGATGGGTTGACTATGGCTACACCTTC	CASSLGWVDYGYTF
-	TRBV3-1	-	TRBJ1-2	TGTGCCAGCAGCCAAGTTAGTTGGGGGGATGGCTACACCTTC	CASSQVSWGDGYTF
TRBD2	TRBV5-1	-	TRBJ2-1	TGCGCCAGCAGCTTGGCCTCGGGGGGCAATGAGCAGTTCTTC	CASSLASGGNEQFF
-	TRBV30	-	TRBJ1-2	TGTGCCTGGATGGTTACCGCTAACTATGGCTACACCTTC	CAWMVTANYGYTF
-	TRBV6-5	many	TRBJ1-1	TGTGCCAGCACCTTTCGCATGGCTTTCTTT	CASTFRMAFF
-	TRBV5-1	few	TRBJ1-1	TGCGCCAGCAGCTTGGATGGAAAGGTGAACACTGAAGCTTTCTTT	CASSLDGKVNTEAFF
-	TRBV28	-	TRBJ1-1	TGTGCCAGCAGTTTAACGGGCAGGGAAGCTTTCTTT	CASSLTGREAFF
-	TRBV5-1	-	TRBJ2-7	TGCGCCAGCAGCTTGCATTACGGGGGCGCTCCCTACGAGCAGTACTTC	CASSLHYGGAPYEQYF
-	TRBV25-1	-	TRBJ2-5	TGTGCCAGCACTGAGCCCCGGGGTCCTCAAGAGACCCAGTACTTC	CASTEPRGPQETQYF
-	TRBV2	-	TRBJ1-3	TGTGCCAGCAGCTTACATGGACTGCGTTCTGGAAACACCATATATTTT	CASSLHGLRSGNTIYF
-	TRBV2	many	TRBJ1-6	TGTGCCAGCAGTGAAACAAGTTATAATTCACCCCTCCACTTT	CASSETSYNSPLHF
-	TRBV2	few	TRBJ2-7	TGTGCCAGCAGGAAGGATCTAGTCGCCGAGCAGTACTTC	CASRKDLVAEQYF
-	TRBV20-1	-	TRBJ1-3	TGCAGTGCTAGTGACAGCCAGAGCTCTGGAAACACCATATATTTT	CSASDSQSSGNTIYF
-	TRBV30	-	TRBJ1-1	TGTGCCTGGAGTGCCGGTACCTCAGCTTTCTTT	CAWSAGTSAFF
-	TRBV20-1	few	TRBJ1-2	TGCAGTGCTAGAGATACGGAGCCCAATAGCTATGGCTACACCTTC	CSARDTEPNSYGYTF
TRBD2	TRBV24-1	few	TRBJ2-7	TGTGCCACCAGTGATCCGGGACTAGCGGGAGTTGACGAGCAGTACTTC	CATSDPGLAGVDEQYF
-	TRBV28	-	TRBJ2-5	TGTGCCAGCAGTTTCTCCCCTGGGGGAGTGGAGACCCAGTACTTC	CASSFSPGGVETQYF
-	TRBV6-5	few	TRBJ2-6	TGTGCCAGCAAAGGGGCTGAGGCTGGGGCCAACGTCCTGACTTTC	CASKGAEAGANVLTF
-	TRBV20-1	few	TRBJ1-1	TGCAGTGCTAGAGATCATCGATACACTGAAGCTTTCTTT	CSARDHRYTEAFF
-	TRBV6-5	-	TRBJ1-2	TGTGCCTGCCGGGGGGGCGGGGCAGACTATGGCTACACCTTC	CACRGGGADYGYTF
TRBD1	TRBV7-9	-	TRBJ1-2	TGTGCCAGCAGCTTAGCGGACAGGACCTATGGCTACACCTTC	CASSLADRTYGYTF
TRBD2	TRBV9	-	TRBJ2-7	TGTGCCAGCAGCGATGGGACGGGGGGATCCGAGCAGTACTTC	CASSDGTGGSEQYF
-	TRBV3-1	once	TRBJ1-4	TGTGCCAGCAGCTGGACGGACCGATTTTTCGGAAAACTGTTTTTT	CASSWTDRFFGKLFF
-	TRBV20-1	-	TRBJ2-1	TGCAGTTTGCTCGACCTGGACATGTTTTCCCGCAATGAGCAGTTCTTC	CSLLDLDMFSRNEQFF
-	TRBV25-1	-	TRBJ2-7	TGTGCCAGCAGTGAACCTTCCATCGGCGAGCAGTACTTC	CASSEPSIGEQYF
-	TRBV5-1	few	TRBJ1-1	TGCGCCAGCAGCTTGCTTCCGCCAGGGACCAACACTGAAGCTTTCTTT	CASSLLPPGTNTEAFF
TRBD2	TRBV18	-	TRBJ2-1	TGTGCCAGCTCACCGAGACTAGCGGGACGTCAGGGAAATGAGCAGTTCTTC	CASSPRLAGRQGNEQFF
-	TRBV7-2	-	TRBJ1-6	TGTGCCAGCAGCTTAGGCTTAGGCAGGGGTGGGTCACCCCTCCACTTT	CASSLGLGRGGSPLHF
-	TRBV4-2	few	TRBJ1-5	TGTGCCAGCAGCCAAGGCCGGGTATCCAATCAGCCCCAGCATTTT	CASSQGRVSNQPQHF
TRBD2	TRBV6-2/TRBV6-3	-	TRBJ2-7	TGTGCCAGCAGTGCTAGCGGGAGCGGGTCCAGGCAGTACTTC	CASSASGSGSRQYF
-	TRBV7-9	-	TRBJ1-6	TGTGCCAGCAGCTTACTCCAGGGAGTTGGTTCACCCCTCCACTTT	CASSLLQGVGSPLHF
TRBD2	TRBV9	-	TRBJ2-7	TGTGCCAGCAGCGCCAGAGCGGGAGGGCCGGGAGAGCAGTACTTC	CASSARAGGPGEQYF
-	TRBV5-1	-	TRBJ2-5	TGCGCCAGCAGCCCGGACGGGCAAGAGACCCAGTACTTC	CASSPDGQETQYF
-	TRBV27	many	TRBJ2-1	TGTGCCAGCAGTTTACTTGAACAGGGTAATGAGCAGTTCTTC	CASSLLEQGNEQFF